This T cell receptor beta chain was sequenced during a study of T cells in Graves' hyperthyroidism and ophthalmopathy. Study-level points and caveats: Ophthalmopathy onset followed model prediction by a median around six months.

The CDR3 extends over 15 amino acids. V shed 5 bases and J shed 4 bases, with 15 bases lying between them. Germline V gene sequence: CDR1 MNHNS, CDR2 SASEGT. In this sample, this clonotype turned up many times. Its antigen is not identified. In patients aged 18 to 65, hyperthyroidism was newly diagnosed, with duration under 2 months. RNA transcripts yielded amplified TCR beta CDR3 regions. First-round RT-PCR with HTBI primers amplified the TCR CDR3 region. TCRdb re-derived calls from the multiplex PCR reads in MiXCR, one entry per CDR3 protein. The table has 550,000 to 800,000 distinct CDR3 sequences, 17% seen once; the top ten hold about 14%.

This receptor was obtained from a middle-aged man with Graves' hyperthyroidism. What was sequenced was blood. This sequence joins TRBV6-1 and TRBJ2-1; D possibly matches TRBD1 or TRBD2 (5 bases each). The chain's CDR3 is CASSHGASGYNEQFF. CDR3 nucleotide sequence: TGTGCCAGCAGTCACGGGGCAAGCGGATACAATGAGCAGTTCTTC.